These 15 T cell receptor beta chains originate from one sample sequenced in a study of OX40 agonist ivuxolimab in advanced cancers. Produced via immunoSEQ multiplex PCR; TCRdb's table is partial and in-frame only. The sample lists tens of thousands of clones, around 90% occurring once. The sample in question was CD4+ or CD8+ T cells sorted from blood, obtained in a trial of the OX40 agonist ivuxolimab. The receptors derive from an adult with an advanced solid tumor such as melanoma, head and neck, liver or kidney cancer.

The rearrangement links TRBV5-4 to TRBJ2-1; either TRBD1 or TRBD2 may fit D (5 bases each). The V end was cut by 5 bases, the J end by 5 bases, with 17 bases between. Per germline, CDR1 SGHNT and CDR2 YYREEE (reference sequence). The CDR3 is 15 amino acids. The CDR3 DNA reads TGTGCCAGCAGACTGGACGTCGAGGGGCACAATGAGCAGTTCTTC. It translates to CASRLDVEGHNEQFF.

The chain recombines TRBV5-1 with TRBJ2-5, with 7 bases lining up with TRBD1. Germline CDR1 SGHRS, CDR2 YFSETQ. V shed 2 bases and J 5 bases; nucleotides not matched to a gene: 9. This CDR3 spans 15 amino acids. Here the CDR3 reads CASSFLRGQAETQYF. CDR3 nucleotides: TGCGCCAGCAGCTTCCTTAGGGGGCAAGCGGAGACCCAGTACTTC.

The CDR3 region is CASRVKSFWTESSYEQYF. DNA of the CDR3: TGTGCCAGCAGGGTAAAGTCATTCTGGACGGAGAGCTCCTACGAGCAGTACTTC. This chain joins TRBV2 and TRBJ2-7; D gene unclear. Germline V gives CDR1 SNHLY, CDR2 FYNNEI. The V and J ends lost 6 bases and 0 bases respectively, with 24 bases between them. This CDR3 region has 18 residues.

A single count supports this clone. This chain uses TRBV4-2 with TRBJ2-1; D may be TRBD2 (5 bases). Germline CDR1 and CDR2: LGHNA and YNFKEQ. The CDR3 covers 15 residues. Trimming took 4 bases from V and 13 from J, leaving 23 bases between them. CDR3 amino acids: CASSPSGVDYTKQFF. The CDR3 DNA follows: TGTGCCAGCAGCCCAAGCGGAGTCGACTACACTAAACAGTTCTTC.

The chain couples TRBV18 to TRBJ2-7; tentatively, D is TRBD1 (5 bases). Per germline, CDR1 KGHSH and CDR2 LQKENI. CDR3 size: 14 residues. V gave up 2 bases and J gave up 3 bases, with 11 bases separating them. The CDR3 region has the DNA TGTGCCAGCTCACCATCACAGGTCGACTACGAGCAGTACTTC. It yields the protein CASSPSQVDYEQYF.

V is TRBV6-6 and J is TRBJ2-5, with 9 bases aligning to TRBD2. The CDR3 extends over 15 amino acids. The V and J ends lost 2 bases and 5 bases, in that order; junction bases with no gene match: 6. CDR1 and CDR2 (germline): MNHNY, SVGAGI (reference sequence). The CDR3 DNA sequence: TGTGCCAGCAGTTACGGCGGGAGGGCCCCGGAGACCCAGTACTTC. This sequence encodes CASSYGGRAPETQYF.

For the CDR3, the DNA is TGTGCCAGCAGCGACTACAGGGGGCCCGGGGAGCTGTTTTTT. Its translation: CASSDYRGPGELFF. The chain combines TRBV9 with TRBJ2-2, with 9 positions matching TRBD1. This CDR3 is 14 amino acids long. With V trimmed by 3 bases and J by 6 bases, 3 bases remained unmatched. CDR1 is SGDLS and CDR2 is YYNGEE in the germline V gene.

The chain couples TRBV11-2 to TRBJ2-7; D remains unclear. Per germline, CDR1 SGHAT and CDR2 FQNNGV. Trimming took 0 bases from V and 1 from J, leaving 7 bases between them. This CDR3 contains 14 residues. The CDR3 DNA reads TGTGCCAGCAGCTTAGATCCCTTTTCCTACGAGCAGTACTTC. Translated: CASSLDPFSYEQYF. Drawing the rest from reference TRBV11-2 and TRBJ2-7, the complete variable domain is EAGVAQSPRYKIIEKRQSVAFWCNPISGHATLYWYQQILGQGPKLLIQFQNNGVVDDSQLPKDRFSAERLKGVDSTLKIQPAKLEDSAVYLCASSLDPFSYEQYFGPGTRLTVT.

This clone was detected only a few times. The chain's CDR3 is CASSLAEGNYGYTF. For the CDR3, the DNA is TGTGCCAGCAGCTTAGCGGAGGGAAACTATGGCTACACCTTC. The rearrangement links TRBV7-9 to TRBJ1-2, with D unresolved. Trimming stripped 0 bases from V and 2 bases from J, with 7 bases between. This CDR3 is built from 14 residues. The germline gives CDR1 SEHNR, CDR2 FQNEAQ (reference sequence).

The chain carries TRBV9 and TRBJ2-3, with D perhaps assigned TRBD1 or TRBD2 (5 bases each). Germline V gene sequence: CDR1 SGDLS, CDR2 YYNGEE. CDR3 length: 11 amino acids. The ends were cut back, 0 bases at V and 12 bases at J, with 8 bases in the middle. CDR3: CASSVGGIQYF. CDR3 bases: TGTGCCAGCAGCGTAGGGGGGATCCAGTATTTT.

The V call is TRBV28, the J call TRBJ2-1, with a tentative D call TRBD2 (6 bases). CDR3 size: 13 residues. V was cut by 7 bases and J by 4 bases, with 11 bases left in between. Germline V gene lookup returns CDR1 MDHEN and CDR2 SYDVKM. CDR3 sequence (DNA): TGTGCCAGCACCGGAGGGGCGTACAATGAGCAGTTCTTC. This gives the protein CASTGGAYNEQFF.

This CDR3 is CASIDHYRFLETQYF. The CDR3 DNA is TGTGCCAGCATCGACCACTATAGATTCTTAGAGACCCAGTACTTC. V and J are TRBV6-1 and TRBJ2-5; D not certain. Trimming took off 7 bases at V and 4 bases at J, with 19 bases between the two ends. The germline V gene encodes CDR1 MNHNS and CDR2 SASEGT. The CDR3 is 15 amino acids.

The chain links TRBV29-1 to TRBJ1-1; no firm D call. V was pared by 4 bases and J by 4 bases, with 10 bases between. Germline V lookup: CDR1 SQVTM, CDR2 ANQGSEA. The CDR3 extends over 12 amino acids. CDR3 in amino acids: CSVGLDITEAFF. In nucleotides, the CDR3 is TGCAGCGTTGGCCTAGACATCACTGAAGCTTTCTTT.

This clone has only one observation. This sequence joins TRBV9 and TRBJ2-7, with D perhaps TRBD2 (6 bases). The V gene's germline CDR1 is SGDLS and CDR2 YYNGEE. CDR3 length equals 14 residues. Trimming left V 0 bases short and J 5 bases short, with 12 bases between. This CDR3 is CASSVGEGTHEQYF. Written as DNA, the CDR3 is TGTGCCAGCAGCGTAGGTGAAGGGACTCACGAGCAGTACTTC.

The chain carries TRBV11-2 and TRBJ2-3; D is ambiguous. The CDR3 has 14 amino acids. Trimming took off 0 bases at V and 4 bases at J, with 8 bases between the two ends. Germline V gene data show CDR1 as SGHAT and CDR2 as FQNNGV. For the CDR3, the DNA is TGTGCCAGCAGCTTAGAAAACAGTGCAGATACGCAGTATTTT. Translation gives CASSLENSADTQYF. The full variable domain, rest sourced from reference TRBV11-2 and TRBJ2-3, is EAGVAQSPRYKIIEKRQSVAFWCNPISGHATLYWYQQILGQGPKLLIQFQNNGVVDDSQLPKDRFSAERLKGVDSTLKIQPAKLEDSAVYLCASSLENSADTQYFGPGTRLTVL.